Listed here is a single T cell receptor (beta chain). The data are from a study of shared clonotypes between healthy human individuals. Overall study: The donor pool was made up of two women and three men aged 18 to 49.

The CDR3 is made up of 12 amino acids. Trimming cost V 4 bases and J 3 bases, with 10 bases left between them. Germline loops: CDR1 GTSNPN, CDR2 SVGIG (reference sequence). Under the authors' procedure: Junction-only sequences without quality scores were provided by ImmunoSEQ, so filtering was different. Method: immunoSEQ multiplex PCR; TCRdb's copy keeps in-frame clones and lacks some. That table gives V, J and clone size, and the DNA gave D and trimming. Of 2 million to 2.5 million clones detected, around 95% appear once; the ten largest clones hold roughly 0.13%. The chain recombines TRBV30 with TRBJ2-7; a weak D match, TRBD1 (5 bases). Sample: naive CD4+ T cells sorted from blood. Subset reported: CD45RA+ positively selected. The clonotype was recovered from a man between 18 and 29 years old in good health. The CDR3 DNA follows: TGTGCCTGGACCCCTCAGGGCTACGAGCAGTACTTC. Its protein is CAWTPQGYEQYF.